The 11 T cell receptor beta chains below were found in one sample sequenced in a study of blood T cell repertoires in COVID-19. Data came from immunoSEQ multiplex PCR; TCRdb stores just in-frame clones and leaves some out. The repertoire holds 150,000 or so clones, with over 60% as singletons. Sequenced sample: PBMCs or T cells enriched from blood (not recorded which). The source of these receptors is a woman aged 45-65 years who had recovered from COVID-19.

DNA for the CDR3: TGTGCCAGCAACCAAACCCCGGGACTAGCGGGAGAGACCCAGTACTTC. Protein sequence: CASNQTPGLAGETQYF. The V call is TRBV5-5, the J call TRBJ2-5; TRBD2 matches at 12 bases. V was pared by 6 bases and J by 4 bases, with 10 bases of the junction left unmatched. The CDR3 spans 16 residues. Germline V gene sequence: CDR1 SGHKS, CDR2 YYEKEE (reference sequence).

This clone appeared a few times. The chain is built from TRBV3-1 (or the pseudogene TRBV3-2) and TRBJ2-1; TRBD2 agrees at 14 bases. CDR1 LGHDT and CDR2 YNNKEL come from the germline V gene (reference sequence). The CDR3 consists of 17 residues. V trimming: 4 bases; J trimming: 4 bases; junction bases outside the gene matches: 6. CDR3 sequence reads: CASSPGTSGSAYNEQFF. The CDR3 DNA reads as TGTGCCAGCAGCCCAGGGACTAGCGGGAGTGCATACAATGAGCAGTTCTTC.

V and J are TRBV30 and TRBJ1-6; no firm D call. The CDR3 consists of 15 residues. Germline values: CDR1 GTSNPN, CDR2 SVGIG (reference sequence). Trimming took 0 bases from V and 7 from J, leaving 13 bases between them. The CDR3 DNA is TGTGCCTGGAGTGTACTAGAGATATCAAATTCACCCCTCCACTTT. It translates to CAWSVLEISNSPLHF.

In this sample, this clone turned up once. The chain is built from TRBV5-1 and TRBJ1-2; D uncertain. The V gene lost 4 bases and the J gene lost 4 bases, with 14 bases spanning the gap. The CDR3 runs 14 residues. The germline V gene has CDR1 SGHRS and CDR2 YFSETQ. The CDR3 DNA reads as TGCGCCAGCAGCCCCACCGGGGTGATCTATGGCTACACCTTC. Translation gives CASSPTGVIYGYTF.

In this sample, this clone turned up a few times. Different DNA sequences within this sample yield the same CDR3. The gene calls are TRBV12-3 or TRBV12-4 and TRBJ1-1; D may be TRBD1 (5 bases). The V gene lost 5 bases and the J gene lost 1 base, with 8 bases spanning the gap. The CDR3 is made up of 13 amino acids. CDR3 in DNA: TGTGCCAGCAGTCTCGGGGGGAACACTGAAGCTTTCTTT. Translating gives CASSLGGNTEAFF.

This sequence joins TRBV9 and TRBJ2-3; D might be TRBD1 (5 bases). V lost 3 bases and J 5 bases, leaving 10 bases between the germline ends. Germline V CDR1 and CDR2: SGDLS, YYNGEE. The CDR3 is made up of 13 amino acids. CDR3 region: CASSGRQQDTQYF. CDR3 coding DNA: TGTGCCAGCAGCGGTCGACAGCAAGATACGCAGTATTTT.

V usage is TRBV9 and J usage is TRBJ1-1, with D unclear. The CDR3 covers 13 residues. Per germline, CDR1 SGDLS and CDR2 YYNGEE. With 1 base removed from V and 4 bases from J, the gap between germline ends came to 8 bases. In DNA, the CDR3 is TGTGCCAGCAGCGTATCATCGGGCACTGAAGCTTTCTTT. Its translation is CASSVSSGTEAFF. The full variable domain, in which reference TRBV9 and TRBJ1-1 provide the parts outside the CDR3, is DSGVTQTPKHLITATGQRVTLRCSPRSGDLSVYWYQQSLDQGLQFLIQYYNGEERAKGNILERFSAQQFPDLHSELNLSSLELGDSALYFCASSVSSGTEAFFGQGTRLTVV.

The rearrangement joins TRBV6-1 to TRBJ2-4; 10 bases line up with TRBD1. This CDR3 region has 17 residues. V shed 6 bases, J shed 0 bases, and the junction held 8 bases outside the gene matches. CDR1 is MNHNS and CDR2 is SASEGT in the germline V gene. CDR3 in amino acids: CASREPGQGLAKNIQYF. The CDR3, as DNA: TGTGCCAGCAGGGAACCGGGACAGGGGTTAGCCAAAAACATTCAGTACTTC.

The V and J genes are TRBV5-1 and TRBJ1-1, with 12 bases lining up with TRBD1. Germline CDR1 is SGHRS and CDR2 is YFSETQ. The V segment lost 4 bases and the J segment 1 base; nucleotides outside the gene matches: 5. The length of the CDR3 is 16 residues. CDR3 residues: CASSAGTGGKNTEAFF. For the CDR3, the DNA is TGCGCCAGCAGCGCGGGGACAGGGGGCAAGAACACTGAAGCTTTCTTT.

J is TRBJ1-1 and V is TRBV5-1, with D perhaps matching TRBD1 (6 bases). Trimming took 4 bases from V and 5 from J, leaving 18 bases between them. The CDR3 length is 15 residues. The germline gives CDR1 SGHRS, CDR2 YFSETQ. The CDR3: CASSPWTDQKTEAFF. The CDR3, as DNA: TGCGCCAGCAGCCCTTGGACAGATCAGAAAACTGAAGCTTTCTTT.

V is TRBV7-9 and J is TRBJ1-5; D unresolved. The germline gives CDR1 SEHNR, CDR2 FQNEAQ (reference sequence). This CDR3 contains 12 residues. V lost 6 bases to trimming and J lost 5 bases, with 8 bases between them. The DNA of the CDR3 is TGTGCCAGCAGTCGGGGTGATCAGCCCCAGCATTTT. Protein product: CASSRGDQPQHF.